The 30 T cell receptor beta chains below were found in one sample sequenced in a study of CD8+CD57+ T cells in acquired aplastic anemia. Genomic DNA, serving as template, underwent TCR beta VDJ and CDR3 profiling. TCRdb re-called the reads with MiXCR, one entry per CDR3 protein. The sample includes a few hundred thousand distinct CDR3 sequences, around a third of them seen just once. The sequenced patients had an expansion of CD8+CD57+ cells seen by flow cytometry. The sequenced sample was sorted CD4+, CD8+, or CD8+CD57+ T cells (not recorded which) from PBMCs. All receptors come from a human donor with aplastic anemia.

The CDR3 region is CASSRTGQVDEQYF. The CDR3 DNA reads as TGTGCCAGCAGCAGAACCGGACAGGTGGACGAGCAGTACTTC. V and J are TRBV7-8 and TRBJ2-7, with TRBD1 matching over 7 bases. Germline V gene lookup returns CDR1 SGHVS and CDR2 FQNEAQ. The CDR3 is 14 amino acids. Losses at the gene ends were 5 bases for V and 5 bases for J; bases not matched to a gene: 9.

This clonotype appeared many times. CDR3 bases: TGTGCCAGCAGTGAGGGTCTGGTAGAAAGAGATACGCAGTATTTT. It specifies CASSEGLVERDTQYF. This rearrangement joins TRBV2 to TRBJ2-3; D is uncertain. CDR3 length: 15 amino acids. Germline lookup yields CDR1 SNHLY and CDR2 FYNNEI. Trimming took off 3 bases at V and 5 bases at J, with 15 bases between the two ends.

The gene calls are TRBV12-3 or TRBV12-4 and TRBJ2-7, with 8 positions matching TRBD1. V lost 4 bases, J lost 2 bases, and 7 bases stayed unmatched. This CDR3 contains 15 residues. CDR3 bases: TGTGCCAGCAGTTGGGACAGGACGGGAGCCTACGAGCAGTACTTC. It codes for CASSWDRTGAYEQYF.

With respect to this clonotype: Just one base apart from a much larger clone, this may be a read error. The V and J genes are TRBV29-1 and TRBJ1-4; no reliable D call. CDR1 is SQVTM, CDR2 ANQGSEA, per germline. The CDR3 length is 12 residues. The CDR3 sequence is CSVVATNEELFF. The CDR3 nucleotides are TGCAGCGTTGTAGCAACTAATGAAGAACTGTTTTTT.

As regards this clonotype: This may be a read error, as it is one base from a much larger clone. The V gene is TRBV12-3 or TRBV12-4, the J gene TRBJ1-5; 8 nucleotides line up with TRBD1. The CDR3 sequence is 15 residues long. CDR3 DNA sequence: TGTGCCAGCGCCCGAAAGACAGGGGACAATCAGCTCCAGCATTTT. It is translated as CASARKTGDNQLQHF.

This clonotype was counted once. The chain employs TRBV7-9 and TRBJ2-5, with TRBD2 identical over 10 bases. V gave up 8 bases and J gave up 11 bases; unmatched junction bases: 14. CDR1 SEHNR and CDR2 FQNEAQ come from the germline V gene (reference sequence). The CDR3 has 14 amino acids. The CDR3 loop reads CASVRERGGTEQYF. Here the CDR3 DNA reads TGTGCCAGCGTCCGTGAGCGGGGGGGCACTGAGCAGTACTTC.

The chain carries TRBV10-1 and TRBJ2-2, with D unclear. CDR1 is WNHNN and CDR2 is SYGVQD in the germline V gene (reference sequence). V was trimmed by 3 bases and J by 5 bases, leaving 7 bases between them. This CDR3 spans 13 amino acids. The CDR3 region has the DNA TGCGCCAGCAGTGAAAGCCTTACCGGGGAGCTGTTTTTT. Protein: CASSESLTGELFF.

The chain carries TRBV19 and TRBJ1-6, with D tentatively TRBD1 (6 bases). The CDR3 contains 13 residues. Trimming removed 3 bases at V and 9 bases at J, with 9 bases between. The germline V gene has CDR1 LNHDA and CDR2 SQIVND (reference sequence). CDR3 protein: CASSMTGRSPLHF. For the CDR3, the DNA is TGTGCCAGTAGTATGACAGGACGTTCACCCCTCCACTTT. Full variable domain (remainder filled in from reference TRBV19 and TRBJ1-6): DGGITQSPKYLFRKEGQNVTLSCEQNLNHDAMYWYRQDPGQGLRLIYYSQIVNDFQKGDIAEGYSVSREKKESFPLTVTSAQKNPTAFYLCASSMTGRSPLHFGNGTRLTVT.

Many counts were recorded for this clonotype. The chain carries TRBV19 and TRBJ1-3, with D maybe TRBD1 (6 bases). Germline CDR1 reads LNHDA; CDR2 reads SQIVND (reference sequence). V shed 8 bases and J shed 4 bases, with 18 bases lying between them. CDR3 length: 15 residues. CDR3 in DNA: TGTGCCAGTTACCCCAAAACAGGGAGAGGAAACACCATATATTTT. Translating it yields CASYPKTGRGNTIYF.

The chain uses TRBV3-1 and TRBJ1-2; unclear D gene. Deletions cut 1 base from V and 4 bases from J, with 10 bases between. This CDR3 region has 14 residues. Germline V gene lookup returns CDR1 LGHDT and CDR2 YNNKEL (reference sequence). The CDR3 is CASSQGTAGYGYTF. CDR3 DNA: TGTGCCAGCAGCCAAGGAACGGCAGGCTATGGCTACACCTTC.

This clonotype was observed a handful of times. The gene calls are TRBV4-1 and TRBJ2-7; 9 nucleotides line up with TRBD1. V was pared by 1 base and J by 0 bases, with 10 bases of the junction left unmatched. CDR3 length equals 18 residues. Germline values: CDR1 MGHRA, CDR2 YSYEKL. In DNA form, the CDR3 reads TGCGCCAGCAGCCAAGCTGGTTGGGACAGGGACGTCTCCTACGAGCAGTACTTC. It codes for CASSQAGWDRDVSYEQYF.

This clonotype appeared a few times. The V gene is TRBV5-4, the J gene TRBJ1-6; D not certain. Deletions cut 2 bases from V and 7 bases from J, with 10 bases between. CDR1 is SGHNT, CDR2 YYREEE, per germline (reference sequence). The CDR3 is 14 amino acids. The CDR3 nucleotides are TGTGCCAGCAGCTTAAGGGTGGACAATTCACCCCTCCACTTT. This codes for CASSLRVDNSPLHF.

This sequence joins TRBV11-2 and TRBJ2-1; TRBD2 might be the D (6 bases). CDR1 and CDR2 from the germline V gene are SGHAT and FQNNGV. This CDR3 spans 15 amino acids. Deletions cut 5 bases from V and 4 bases from J, with 15 bases between. This CDR3 reads CASSPRLGNYNEQFF. The CDR3 nucleotides read TGTGCCAGCAGCCCCAGACTAGGAAATTACAATGAGCAGTTCTTC.

This clonotype was counted only a few times. The V call is TRBV20-1, the J call TRBJ1-5; no clear D gene. Germline CDR1 DFQATT, CDR2 SNEGSKA (reference sequence). Trimming removed 3 bases at V and 0 bases at J, with 12 bases between. There are 15 residues in the CDR3. This CDR3 reads CSASLDTYSNQPQHF. CDR3 DNA: TGCAGTGCTAGCCTAGACACATATAGCAATCAGCCCCAGCATTTT.

This clonotype was found a few times. The V gene is TRBV4-1, the J gene TRBJ2-1; D remains ambiguous. Trimming removed 0 bases at V and 6 bases at J, with 12 bases between. The V gene's germline CDR1 is MGHRA and CDR2 YSYEKL. The CDR3 is 15 amino acids. CDR3 DNA: TGCGCCAGCAGCCAAGATAGGAGTTTGGGCAATGAGCAGTTCTTC. Amino acids: CASSQDRSLGNEQFF.

This clonotype was recorded at least ten times. The DNA for the CDR3 is TGTGCCAGCAGTGAATCAGGGGTGGGCTGGGCGCAGTACTTC. Its translation is CASSESGVGWAQYF. The chain has TRBV25-1 and TRBJ2-7, with a tentative D call TRBD1 (6 bases). Germline V gene data show CDR1 as MGHDK and CDR2 as SYGVNS. The CDR3 runs 14 residues. Trimming shortened V by 1 base and J by 9 bases, and 16 bases separated the two germline ends.

This rearrangement joins TRBV4-2 to TRBJ1-6; D is perhaps TRBD1 (6 bases). Germline-derived CDR1 and CDR2 are LGHNA and YNFKEQ. CDR3 size: 16 residues. Trimming stripped 0 bases from V and 10 bases from J, with 16 bases between. The CDR3 reads CASSQDGSGAGSPLHF. Here the CDR3 DNA reads TGTGCCAGCAGCCAAGATGGATCGGGGGCCGGCTCACCCCTCCACTTT.

About this clonotype itself: No conserved phenylalanine or tryptophan ends this CDR3, so it is likely a read error. The V and J genes are TRBV20-1 and TRBJ1-1, with a possible D match to TRBD1 (6 bases). V gave up 2 bases and J gave up 1 base, with 8 bases separating them. This CDR3 has 13 amino acids. CDR1 and CDR2 (germline): DFQATT, SNEGSKA (reference sequence). For the CDR3, the DNA is TGCAGTGCTAGATCAGGGGAGAACACTGAAGCTTTCTCT. Amino acids: CSARSGENTEAFS.

This clonotype has ten or more counts. The chain employs TRBV5-1 and TRBJ1-6; TRBD1 is a possible D gene (5 bases). This CDR3 is built from 15 residues. V shed 4 bases and J shed 7 bases, with 15 bases lying between them. CDR1 and CDR2 from the germline V gene are SGHRS and YFSETQ. Written as DNA, the CDR3 is TGCGCCAGCAGCACAACAGGAATAGGGAATTCACCCCTCCACTTT. Protein: CASSTTGIGNSPLHF.

This clonotype was counted ten times or more. The junction departs from the called germline gene at one end, perhaps through a read error. For the CDR3, the DNA is TGTGCCGGCAGCCCCCGACAGGGCGCCTACGAGCAGTACTTC. It encodes CAGSPRQGAYEQYF. The chain joins TRBV9 to TRBJ2-7; 7 bases align to TRBD1. The CDR3 has 14 residues. Germline loops: CDR1 SGDLS, CDR2 YYNGEE.

Concerning this clonotype itself: A clone one base away is much larger, so this may be a read error. V and J are TRBV2 and TRBJ2-7, with D perhaps matching TRBD1 (5 bases). The length of the CDR3 is 16 residues. Per germline, CDR1 SNHLY and CDR2 FYNNEI. CDR3 residues: CASSEALLSQGYGQYF. The CDR3 region has the DNA TGTGCCAGCAGTGAAGCGCTTCTCTCTCAGGGATACGGGCAGTACTTC.

The chain carries TRBV20-1 and TRBJ1-2; the D gene is possibly TRBD1 (5 bases). The CDR3 consists of 14 residues. Trimming left V 4 bases short and J 0 bases short, with 12 bases between. Germline assignment: CDR1 DFQATT and CDR2 SNEGSKA (reference sequence). The CDR3 DNA reads TGCAGTGCTAAGGGCGGGGCTTCTAACTATGGCTACACCTTC. It codes for CSAKGGASNYGYTF.

This sequence joins TRBV7-8 and TRBJ2-5; 9 positions agree with TRBD1. The CDR3 has 15 amino acids. The V segment lost 4 bases and the J segment 7 bases; nucleotides outside the gene matches: 10. The V gene's germline CDR1 is SGHVS and CDR2 FQNEAQ. CDR3 amino acids: CASSWDVQGAATQYF. In DNA form, the CDR3 reads TGTGCCAGCAGCTGGGACGTACAGGGGGCAGCGACCCAGTACTTC.

This chain links TRBV20-1 with TRBJ1-1; D remains ambiguous. V was trimmed by 5 bases and J by 14 bases, leaving 27 bases between them. Germline CDR1 DFQATT, CDR2 SNEGSKA (reference sequence). CDR3 size: 14 residues. CDR3 coding DNA: TGCAGTGCTCCGGTGGTGGGATTGAACACTGATGCCTTCTTT. Amino acids: CSAPVVGLNTDAFF.

There are many counts of this clonotype. This chain joins TRBV6-5 and TRBJ1-2; D unclear. There are 13 residues in the CDR3. Germline V lookup: CDR1 MNHEY, CDR2 SVGAGI. Deletions cut 2 bases from V and 6 bases from J, with 10 bases between. DNA of the CDR3: TGTGCCAGCAGTTACCGAACCACCGATGGCTACACCTTC. Protein: CASSYRTTDGYTF.

About this clonotype: A much bigger clone sits one base away, suggesting this may be a read error. V gene TRBV20-1 combines with J gene TRBJ1-6, with 8 positions matching TRBD1. Germline V CDR1 and CDR2: DFQATT, SNEGSKA (reference sequence). This CDR3 spans 16 amino acids. CDR3 sequence: CSARVADRADNSLLHF. DNA of the CDR3: TGCAGTGCTAGAGTCGCGGACAGGGCGGATAATTCACTCCTCCACTTT.

The chain couples TRBV7-9 to TRBJ2-5; no reliable D call. The CDR3 has 17 amino acids. The ends were cut back, 5 bases at V and 1 base at J, with 20 bases in the middle. Per the germline V gene, CDR1 is SEHNR and CDR2 is FQNEAQ (reference sequence). The CDR3, as DNA: TGTGCCAGCAGCCGTCGTTCGGGTCAGCTACTCCAAGAGACCCAGTACTTC. Translated, it gives CASSRRSGQLLQETQYF.

This clonotype appeared a few times. This chain connects TRBV5-1 to TRBJ1-2; 8 nucleotides agree with TRBD1. The V gene end was trimmed by 4 bases and the J gene end by 4 bases; junction bases not matched to a gene: 12. Looked up from germline, CDR1 is SGHRS and CDR2 is YFSETQ. CDR3 size: 16 residues. The CDR3 loop reads CASSQGARAILYGYTF. The CDR3 region has the DNA TGCGCCAGCAGCCAGGGGGCGCGGGCGATTCTCTATGGCTACACCTTC.

This clonotype came up many times. The V call is TRBV12-3 or TRBV12-4, the J call TRBJ1-1, with 7 bases aligning to TRBD1. The J segment lost 0 bases and the V segment lost 5 bases, leaving 6 bases of the junction unmatched. CDR3 length: 15 amino acids. The CDR3 loop reads CASSIRDSMNTEAFF. CDR3 coding DNA: TGTGCCAGCAGTATCCGGGACAGCATGAACACTGAAGCTTTCTTT.

With regard to this clonotype: With a much larger clone just one base away, this may be a read error. V gene TRBV20-1 combines with J gene TRBJ1-2; no clear D gene. CDR1 and CDR2 (germline): DFQATT, SNEGSKA (reference sequence). The CDR3 covers 15 residues. V lost 8 bases and J 3 bases, leaving 22 bases between the germline ends. CDR3 protein: CSPSEESGMYYGYTF. CDR3 nucleotide sequence: TGCAGTCCTTCCGAGGAGTCCGGGATGTACTATGGCTACACCTTC.